This passage covers 5 T cell receptor beta chains from one sample sequenced in a study of spatial heterogeneity in lung cancer. Time point: sample taken at primary tumor resection. TCRdb re-called the 5' RACE reads through MiXCR, storing one row per CDR3 protein. The data show some 25,000 distinct CDR3 sequences, around 7.4% seen once. Study findings and constraints: Counts of expanded intratumoral alpha and beta TCRs tracked tumor mutation counts.

No antigen has been identified for these receptors. This specimen was lung tumor tissue, taken at surgery. Every receptor here comes from a male donor with early-stage non-small cell lung cancer.

CDR3 region: CASSPRGGKNIQYF. The CDR3 DNA reads as TGTGCCAGTAGTCCCCGGGGGGGAAAAAACATTCAGTACTTC. The J gene is TRBJ2-4, the V gene TRBV19; TRBD2 aligns across 8 bases. Per the germline V gene, CDR1 is LNHDA and CDR2 is SQIVND (reference sequence). The CDR3 loop spans 14 amino acids. The J segment lost 4 bases and the V segment lost 5 bases, leaving 4 bases of the junction unmatched.

This clonotype appeared many times. The rearrangement links TRBV5-1 to TRBJ2-3; no reliable D call. The germline V and J ends were trimmed by 4 bases and 3 bases, with 9 bases remaining between them. CDR3 size: 13 residues. Per germline, CDR1 SGHRS and CDR2 YFSETQ. Written as DNA, the CDR3 is TGCGCCAGCAGCCCCCTGGAGACAGATACGCAGTATTTT. Translating it yields CASSPLETDTQYF. Together with reference TRBV5-1 and TRBJ2-3, the CDR3 gives the full variable domain: KAGVTQTPRYLIKTRGQQVTLSCSPISGHRSVSWYQQTPGQGLQFLFEYFSETQRNKGNFPGRFSGRQFSNSRSEMNVSTLELGDSALYLCASSPLETDTQYFGPGTRLTVL.

This clonotype appeared many times. This chain connects TRBV29-1 to TRBJ1-2, with TRBD1 identical over 9 bases. V was pared by 4 bases and J by 8 bases, with 8 bases of the junction left unmatched. Per germline, CDR1 SQVTM and CDR2 ANQGSEA. This CDR3 spans 13 amino acids. The CDR3: CSVVQGQGQGYTF. Here the CDR3 DNA reads TGCAGCGTTGTCCAGGGACAGGGTCAAGGCTACACCTTC.

There are many counts of this clonotype. The rearrangement uses TRBV27 and TRBJ1-2; perhaps TRBD1 as D (5 bases). This CDR3 spans 16 amino acids. The V gene lost 5 bases and the J gene lost 2 bases, with 18 bases spanning the gap. Germline values: CDR1 MNHEY, CDR2 SMNVEV (reference sequence). The CDR3 sequence: CASSARTGTGNYGYTF. CDR3 sequence (DNA): TGTGCCAGCAGTGCTCGAACCGGGACTGGGAACTATGGCTACACCTTC.

J is TRBJ2-3 and V is TRBV7-8; 12 bases map to TRBD2. CDR1 and CDR2 (germline): SGHVS, FQNEAQ. This CDR3 comprises 16 residues. Trimming removed 4 bases from V and 4 bases from J; junction bases left unmatched: 6. The CDR3, as DNA: TGTGCCAGCAGCTCCGGACTAGCGGGGAGGGCAGATACGCAGTATTTT. Translation gives CASSSGLAGRADTQYF.